This T cell receptor beta chain was sequenced in a study of T-cell memory formation after mild COVID-19. Study results and caveats: Whereas later expanders leaned CD4+, clones contracting day 15 to 85 showed a balanced CD4/CD8 makeup.

In TCRdb, the 5' RACE reads were re-called with MiXCR into one record per CDR3 protein. The table lists about 110,000 distinct CDR3 sequences, about a sixth of them singletons. The sample holds a few counts of this clonotype. The antigen is not known. Per the germline V gene, CDR1 is LNHNV and CDR2 is YYDKDF (reference sequence). V lost 1 base, J lost 2 bases, and 8 bases stayed unmatched. The CDR3 has 17 residues. V is TRBV15 and J is TRBJ1-3, with TRBD1 matching over 7 bases. This TCR was sampled from a man between 18 and 35 years old who had mild COVID-19 (a few samples of this study predate the infection). Cell type and time point are not known. Specimen: PBMCs or a T cell subset sorted from them (not recorded which). In DNA, the CDR3 is TGTGCCACCAGCAGAGCCCTCGGGACAGAAGCTGGAAACACCATATATTTT. Translating gives CATSRALGTEAGNTIYF.